What follows are 21 T cell receptor beta chains derived from one specimen sequenced in a study of a mutant IDH1 vaccine in newly diagnosed glioma. Sequencing used immunoSEQ multiplex PCR; TCRdb keeps in-frame clones, though not all of them. Here the sample spans roughly 50,000 clones, 70% to 85% being singletons. Antigens of these TCRs are unknown. Time point reported: week 47, end of study. All doses held 300 ug of mutant IDH1 20-mer peptide, with topical imiquimod. The specimen was PBMCs, collected from a glioma patient whose treatment included an IDH1 peptide vaccine. These receptors were collected from a woman aged 35 to 49 with glioma. Some clones in this sample may be carry-over from other donors' samples.

The rearrangement links TRBV6-1 to TRBJ2-1; D call uncertain. Deletions cut 7 bases from V and 8 bases from J, with 9 bases between. The germline V gene encodes CDR1 MNHNS and CDR2 SASEGT. This CDR3 contains 11 residues. CDR3 bases: TGTGCCAGCATCCTGGGGTATGAGCAGTTCTTC. It yields the protein CASILGYEQFF.

The chain employs TRBV6-1 and TRBJ2-5; D might be TRBD1 or TRBD2, each matching 5 bases. The J call may be wrong; the DNA end is better matched by TRBJ2-7. The CDR3 consists of 15 residues. In germline, CDR1 is MNHNS, CDR2 SASEGT. The CDR3 spells CASSERDGRPYEQYF. The CDR3 DNA reads as TGTGCCAGCAGTGAACGGGACGGACGACCCTACGAGCAGTACTTC.

This clone was seen a handful of times. The chain couples TRBV7-2 to TRBJ2-7; D gene uncertain. The CDR3 has 13 amino acids. Germline CDR1 SGHTA, CDR2 FQGNSA. Between the trimmed V and J ends, which lost 5 bases and 3 bases, there was a span of 11 bases. This chain's CDR3 is CASSPLPFYEQYF. CDR3 sequence (DNA): TGTGCCAGCAGCCCACTCCCTTTCTACGAGCAGTACTTC. The variable domain in full, completed from reference TRBV7-2 and TRBJ2-7, reads GAGVSQSPSNKVTEKGKDVELRCDPISGHTALYWYRQSLGQGLEFLIYFQGNSAPDKSGLPSDRFSAERTGGSVSTLTIQRTQQEDSAVYLCASSPLPFYEQYFGPGTRLTVT.

This clone was counted between two and nine times. This rearrangement joins TRBV11-2 to TRBJ2-2, with 12 bases identical to TRBD2. V lost 6 bases to trimming and J lost 7 bases; unmatched junction nucleotides: 9. The CDR3 contains 16 residues. Germline V gene lookup returns CDR1 SGHAT and CDR2 FQNNGV. CDR3 sequence (DNA): TGTGCCAGCAGAATACTAGCGGGGGGCCGGATCGGGGAGCTGTTTTTT. It specifies CASRILAGGRIGELFF.

CDR3 sequence: CASSSSWTGAWQPQHF. The CDR3 DNA sequence: TGTGCCAGCAGTTCATCCTGGACAGGGGCCTGGCAGCCCCAGCATTTT. The chain has TRBV6-5 and TRBJ1-5; 9 bases align to TRBD1. The germline V gene encodes CDR1 MNHEY and CDR2 SVGAGI. The V gene end was trimmed by 4 bases and the J gene end by 7 bases; junction bases not matched to a gene: 11. This CDR3 contains 16 residues.

The chain has TRBV9 and TRBJ2-1; TRBD2 matches 10 bases. The junction had 13 bases not matched to a gene; V was cut back by 5 bases and J by 5 bases. Germline V lookup: CDR1 SGDLS, CDR2 YYNGEE. This CDR3 contains 17 residues. The CDR3 protein is CASSLPSSGGAHNEQFF. The CDR3 DNA reads TGTGCCAGCAGTCTACCCTCCAGCGGGGGGGCCCACAATGAGCAGTTCTTC. Based on the CDR3 plus reference TRBV9 and TRBJ2-1, the full variable domain is DSGVTQTPKHLITATGQRVTLRCSPRSGDLSVYWYQQSLDQGLQFLIQYYNGEERAKGNILERFSAQQFPDLHSELNLSSLELGDSALYFCASSLPSSGGAHNEQFFGPGTRLTVL.

This clone was seen only a few times. The V call is TRBV6-5, the J call TRBJ1-6, with D perhaps matching TRBD1 (6 bases). Trimming removed 6 bases at V and 8 bases at J, with 14 bases between. This CDR3 has 14 residues. Per the germline V gene, CDR1 is MNHEY and CDR2 is SVGAGI. The CDR3 reads CASRVGGVDSPLHF. In nucleotides, the CDR3 is TGTGCCAGCAGGGTGGGGGGCGTTGATTCACCCCTCCACTTT.

This chain uses TRBV30 with TRBJ2-1; no firm D call. Per germline, CDR1 GTSNPN and CDR2 SVGIG (reference sequence). Between the trimmed V and J ends, which lost 2 bases and 1 base, there was a span of 6 bases. The CDR3 contains 13 residues. CDR3 region: CAWSTRSYNEQFF. The CDR3, as DNA: TGTGCCTGGAGTACCAGGTCCTACAATGAGCAGTTCTTC.

The genes are TRBV2 and TRBJ2-1; D remains unclear. Germline CDR1 and CDR2: SNHLY and FYNNEI. V dropped 3 bases and J dropped 8 bases, with 11 bases sitting between them. The CDR3 spans 13 residues. CDR3 in amino acids: CASSDGVAHEQFF. The CDR3 DNA reads TGTGCCAGCAGTGACGGTGTGGCCCATGAGCAGTTCTTC. Full variable domain (outside the CDR3, taken from reference TRBV2 and TRBJ2-1): EPEVTQTPSHQVTQMGQEVILRCVPISNHLYFYWYRQILGQKVEFLVSFYNNEISEKSEIFDDQFSVERPDGSNFTLKIRSTKLEDSAMYFCASSDGVAHEQFFGPGTRLTVL.

The chain carries TRBV19 and TRBJ1-3; D uncertain. The V gene's germline CDR1 is LNHDA and CDR2 SQIVND (reference sequence). The ends were cut back, 5 bases at V and 0 bases at J, with 17 bases in the middle. This CDR3 comprises 17 residues. DNA for the CDR3: TGTGCCAGTAGTCCCCAGGAAGGGTTTCTCTCTGGAAACACCATATATTTT. It codes for CASSPQEGFLSGNTIYF. The full variable domain, rest sourced from reference TRBV19 and TRBJ1-3, is DGGITQSPKYLFRKEGQNVTLSCEQNLNHDAMYWYRQDPGQGLRLIYYSQIVNDFQKGDIAEGYSVSREKKESFPLTVTSAQKNPTAFYLCASSPQEGFLSGNTIYFGEGSWLTVV.

The CDR3 region has the DNA TGCGCCAGCAGCAAGAACAGGGGAAGAATGACTGAAGCTTTCTTT. This encodes CASSKNRGRMTEAFF. The rearrangement links TRBV5-1 to TRBJ1-1; 7 nucleotides line up with TRBD1. CDR3 length: 15 residues. Germline trimming cut 4 bases from V and 5 bases from J; bases unmatched to any gene: 11. CDR1 and CDR2 (germline): SGHRS, YFSETQ.

The genes are TRBV2 and TRBJ2-3; the match to TRBD2 covers 10 bases. CDR3 length equals 15 residues. Trimming cost V 6 bases and J 6 bases; bases outside gene matches: 9. CDR1 is SNHLY, CDR2 FYNNEI, per germline. The CDR3 DNA is TGTGCCAGCAGGCCTAGCGGGGGCCCCCTCGATACGCAGTATTTT. This sequence encodes CASRPSGGPLDTQYF.

V usage is TRBV7-2 and J usage is TRBJ2-5, with a possible D match to TRBD1 (7 bases). V dropped 5 bases and J dropped 5 bases, with 18 bases sitting between them. The CDR3 is made up of 15 amino acids. The germline V gene encodes CDR1 SGHTA and CDR2 FQGNSA. In nucleotides, the CDR3 is TGTGCCAGCAGCCCCCACAGGGGCGCGGGGGAGACCCAGTACTTC. Amino acid sequence: CASSPHRGAGETQYF.

This chain uses TRBV25-1 with TRBJ1-1; D is perhaps TRBD1 (5 bases). V shed 4 bases and J shed 3 bases, with 9 bases lying between them. CDR3 size: 13 residues. Germline V gives CDR1 MGHDK, CDR2 SYGVNS. CDR3 loop: CASSAPGDTEAFF. CDR3 nucleotides: TGTGCCAGCAGTGCCCCGGGGGACACTGAAGCTTTCTTT.

The chain carries TRBV30 and TRBJ1-2, with TRBD1 matching over 9 bases. Germline lookup yields CDR1 GTSNPN and CDR2 SVGIG (reference sequence). V lost 2 bases and J lost 8; bases outside the gene matches: 6. This CDR3 spans 13 amino acids. The DNA for the CDR3 is TGTGCCTGGAGTACTGGGACAGGGATCGGCTACACCTTC. Translation gives CAWSTGTGIGYTF.

This clone was counted between two and nine times. The CDR3 region is CASSQDWGQGVYEQYF. CDR3 bases: TGCGCCAGCAGCCAAGATTGGGGACAGGGGGTATACGAGCAGTACTTC. J is TRBJ2-7 and V is TRBV4-1; 11 nucleotides agree with TRBD1. This CDR3 spans 16 amino acids. Germline V gives CDR1 MGHRA, CDR2 YSYEKL. The V gene end was trimmed by 0 bases and the J gene end by 4 bases; junction bases not matched to a gene: 5.

The CDR3 bases are TGCGCCAGCAGCTTGAACAGGGACACTGAAGCTTTCTTT. Encoded protein: CASSLNRDTEAFF. This rearrangement joins TRBV5-1 to TRBJ1-1, with D possibly being TRBD1 (6 bases). The CDR3 has 13 residues. V was trimmed by 1 base and J by 3 bases, leaving 7 bases between them. CDR1 is SGHRS and CDR2 is YFSETQ in the germline V gene.

Points on this clone: The sample contains more than one DNA sequence encoding this CDR3. The CDR3 is CAWSASDRDEKLFF. The CDR3 DNA is TGTGCCTGGAGTGCCTCGGATAGGGATGAAAAACTGTTTTTT. This chain uses TRBV30 with TRBJ1-4; D call uncertain. This CDR3 has 14 residues. Looked up from germline, CDR1 is GTSNPN and CDR2 is SVGIG (reference sequence). The V gene lost 1 base and the J gene lost 6 bases, with 12 bases spanning the gap.

CDR3 nucleotide sequence: TGTGCCAGCAGCTTGGACAGGGTTTATGAGACCCAGTACTTC. Its protein product is CASSLDRVYETQYF. The chain carries TRBV5-6 and TRBJ2-5; D might be TRBD1 (6 bases). CDR3 length: 14 amino acids. Trimming stripped 0 bases from V and 5 bases from J, with 11 bases between. CDR1 is SGHDT, CDR2 YYEEEE, per germline.

The chain carries TRBV19 and TRBJ2-5, with 8 positions matching TRBD2. TRBJ2-7 matches the DNA end more closely, so the J call is doubtful. Germline CDR1 reads LNHDA; CDR2 reads SQIVND (reference sequence). The CDR3 extends over 14 amino acids. CDR3 residues: CASTRGGSTYEQYF. In nucleotides, the CDR3 is TGTGCCAGTACCCGGGGGGGCAGCACCTACGAGCAGTACTTC.

The CDR3 nucleotides are TGTGCCAGCAGTTGGGGTTCAGGGGATCAGCCCCAGCATTTT. As protein: CASSWGSGDQPQHF. The chain employs TRBV6-6 and TRBJ1-5; a weak D match, TRBD1 (6 bases). From germline, CDR1 is MNHNY and CDR2 SVGAGI (reference sequence). The CDR3 is 14 amino acids. Deletions cut 4 bases from V and 5 bases from J, with 12 bases between.